The text below deals with one T cell receptor beta chain. Using immunoSEQ multiplex PCR, the repertoire was profiled, and TCRdb retains in-frame clones only, with some absent. The table records about 56,000 clones, 75% to 95% of them present only once. This specimen belongs to a study of T cell changes during pregnancy in multiple sclerosis. Trimming cost V 8 bases and J 3 bases; bases outside gene matches: 4. The CDR3 covers 13 residues. The germline V gene has CDR1 MNHNY and CDR2 SVGAGI (reference sequence). Sequenced material: peripheral blood, taken in the first trimester of pregnancy. This clonotype was sampled from a female donor in good health, enrolled as a control in a pregnancy study. The chain recombines TRBV6-6 with TRBJ2-7; 10 bases map to TRBD1. CDR3 bases: TGTGCCAGCGCCGGGACAGGGGTCTACGAGCAGTACTTC. Translation gives CASAGTGVYEQYF.